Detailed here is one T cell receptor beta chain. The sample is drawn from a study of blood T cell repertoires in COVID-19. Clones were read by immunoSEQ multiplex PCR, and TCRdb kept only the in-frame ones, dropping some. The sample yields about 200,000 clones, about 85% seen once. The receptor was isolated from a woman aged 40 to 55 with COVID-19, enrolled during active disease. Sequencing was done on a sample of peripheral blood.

CDR3 protein: CASSSPGQLNTEAFF. As DNA, the CDR3 is TGTGCCAGCAGTTCCCCGGGACAGTTGAACACTGAAGCTTTCTTT. This chain connects TRBV6-5 to TRBJ1-1, with TRBD1 matching 7 bases. This CDR3 is 15 amino acids long. Germline-derived CDR1 and CDR2 are MNHEY and SVGAGI. The trim removed 4 bases at V and 0 bases at J, leaving 5 bases unmatched.